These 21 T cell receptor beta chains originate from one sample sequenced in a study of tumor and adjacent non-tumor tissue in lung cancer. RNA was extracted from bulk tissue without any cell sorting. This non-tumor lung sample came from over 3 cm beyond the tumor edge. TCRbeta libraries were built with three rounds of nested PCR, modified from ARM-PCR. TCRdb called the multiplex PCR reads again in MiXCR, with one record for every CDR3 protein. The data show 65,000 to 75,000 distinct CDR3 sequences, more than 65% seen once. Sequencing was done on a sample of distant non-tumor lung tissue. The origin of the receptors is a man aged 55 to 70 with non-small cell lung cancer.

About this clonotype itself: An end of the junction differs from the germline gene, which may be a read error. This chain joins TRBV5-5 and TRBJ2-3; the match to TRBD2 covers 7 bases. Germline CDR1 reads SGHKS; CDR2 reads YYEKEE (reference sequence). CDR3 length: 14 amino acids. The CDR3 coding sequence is TGTGCCAGTAGCGGGCTTGAGGGCACAGATGCGCAGTATTTT. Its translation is CASSGLEGTDAQYF. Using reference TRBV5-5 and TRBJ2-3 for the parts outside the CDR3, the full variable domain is DAGVTQSPTHLIKTRGQQVTLRCSPISGHKSVSWYQQVLGQGPQFIFQYYEKEERGRGNFPDRFSARQFPNYSSELNVNALLLGDSALYLCASSGLEGTDAQYFGPGTRLTVL.

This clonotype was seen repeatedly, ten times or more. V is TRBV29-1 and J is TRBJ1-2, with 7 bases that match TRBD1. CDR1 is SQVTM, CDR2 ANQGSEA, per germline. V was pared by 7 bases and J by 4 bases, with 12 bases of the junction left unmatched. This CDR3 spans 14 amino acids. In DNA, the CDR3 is TGCAGCGCCGTCGGGGACAGCCTTTCCTATGGCTACACCTTC. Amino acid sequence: CSAVGDSLSYGYTF.

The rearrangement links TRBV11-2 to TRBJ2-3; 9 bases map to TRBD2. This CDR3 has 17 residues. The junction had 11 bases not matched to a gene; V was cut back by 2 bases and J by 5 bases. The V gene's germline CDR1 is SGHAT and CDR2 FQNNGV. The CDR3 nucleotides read TGTGCCAGCAGCTTATTGGGCGGGAGGGTCCTCCAAGATACGCAGTATTTT. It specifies CASSLLGGRVLQDTQYF.

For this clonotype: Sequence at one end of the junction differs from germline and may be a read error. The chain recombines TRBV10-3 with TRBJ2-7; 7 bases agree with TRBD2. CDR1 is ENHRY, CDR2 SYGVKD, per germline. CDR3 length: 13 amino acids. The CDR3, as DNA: TGTGCCATCAGTGAGTCGGCGAGCGGGGCCTCCATTTTC. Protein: CAISESASGASIF.

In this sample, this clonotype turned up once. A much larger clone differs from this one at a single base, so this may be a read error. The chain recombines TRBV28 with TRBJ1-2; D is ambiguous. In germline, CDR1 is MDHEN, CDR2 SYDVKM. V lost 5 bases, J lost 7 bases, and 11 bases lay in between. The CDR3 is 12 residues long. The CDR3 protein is CASSPEVCGYTF. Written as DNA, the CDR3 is TGTGCCAGCAGTCCAGAGGTGTGTGGCTACACCTTC.

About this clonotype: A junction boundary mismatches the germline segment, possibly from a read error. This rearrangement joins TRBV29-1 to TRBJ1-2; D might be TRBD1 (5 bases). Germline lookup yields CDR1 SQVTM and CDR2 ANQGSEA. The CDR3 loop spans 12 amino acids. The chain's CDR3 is CSVTESNYGYNF. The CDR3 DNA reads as TGCAGCGTGACAGAAAGTAACTATGGCTACAACTTC.

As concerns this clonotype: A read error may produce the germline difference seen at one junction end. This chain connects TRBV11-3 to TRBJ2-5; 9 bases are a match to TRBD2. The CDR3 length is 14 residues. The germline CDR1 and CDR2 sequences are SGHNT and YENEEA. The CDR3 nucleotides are TGTGCCAGCAATCCTAGCGGGGCCGGGGAGACCCAGCACTTC. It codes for CASNPSGAGETQHF.

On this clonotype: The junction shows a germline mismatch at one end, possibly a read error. In nucleotides, the CDR3 is TGTGCAAGCAGTCCTGAGAGGGGGGCGGACTACGAGCAGTACTTC. This translates into CASSPERGADYEQYF. This rearrangement joins TRBV7-8 to TRBJ2-7; the D gene could be TRBD1 or TRBD2 (6 bases each). Looked up from germline, CDR1 is SGHVS and CDR2 is FQNEAQ. The CDR3 has 15 residues. Combining the CDR3 with reference TRBV7-8 and TRBJ2-7 gives the whole variable domain GAGVSQSPRYKVAKRGQDVALRCDPISGHVSLFWYQQALGQGPEFLTYFQNEAQLDKSGLPSDRFFAERPEGSVSTLKIQRTQQEDSAVYLCASSPERGADYEQYFGPGTRLTVT.

The CDR3 DNA is TGCGCCAGCAGCCAATCCCCCGTTGGACCTTCTGACTACAATGAGCAGTTCTTC. It encodes CASSQSPVGPSDYNEQFF. The J gene is TRBJ2-1, the V gene TRBV4-1; the D is unclear. V lost 2 bases to trimming and J lost 3 bases, with 20 bases between them. The CDR3 totals 18 residues. Germline CDR1 and CDR2: MGHRA and YSYEKL.

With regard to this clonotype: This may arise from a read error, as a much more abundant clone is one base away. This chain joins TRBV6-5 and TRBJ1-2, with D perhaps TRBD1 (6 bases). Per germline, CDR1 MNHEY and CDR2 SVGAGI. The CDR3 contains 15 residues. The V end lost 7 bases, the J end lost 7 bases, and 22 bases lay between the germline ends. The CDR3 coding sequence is TGTGCCAGCACATCAGTTAGCAAGGGGGAGTCTGGCTACACCTTC. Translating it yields CASTSVSKGESGYTF.

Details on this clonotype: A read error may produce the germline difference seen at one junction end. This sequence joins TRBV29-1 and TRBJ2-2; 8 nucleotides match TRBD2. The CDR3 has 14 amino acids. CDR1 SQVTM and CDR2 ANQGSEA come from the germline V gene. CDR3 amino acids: CSVDKRENTGELFF. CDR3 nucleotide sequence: TGCAGCGTTGACAAGCGGGAGAACACGGGGGAGCTGTTTTTT.

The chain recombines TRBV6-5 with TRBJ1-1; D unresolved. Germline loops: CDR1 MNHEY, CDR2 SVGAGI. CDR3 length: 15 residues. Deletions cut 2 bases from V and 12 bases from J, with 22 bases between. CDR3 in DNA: TGTGCCAGCAGTTACAGCGGTCAGGTGTCCACAGAAACTTTCTTT. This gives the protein CASSYSGQVSTETFF.

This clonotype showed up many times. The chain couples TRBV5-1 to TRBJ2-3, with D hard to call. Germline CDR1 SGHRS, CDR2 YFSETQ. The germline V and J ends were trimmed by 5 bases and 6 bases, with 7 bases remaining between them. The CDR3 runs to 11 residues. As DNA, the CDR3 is TGCGCCAGCAGGGGTGCGGATACGCAGTATTTT. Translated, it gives CASRGADTQYF. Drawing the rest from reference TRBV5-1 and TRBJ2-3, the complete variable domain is KAGVTQTPRYLIKTRGQQVTLSCSPISGHRSVSWYQQTPGQGLQFLFEYFSETQRNKGNFPGRFSGRQFSNSRSEMNVSTLELGDSALYLCASRGADTQYFGPGTRLTVL.

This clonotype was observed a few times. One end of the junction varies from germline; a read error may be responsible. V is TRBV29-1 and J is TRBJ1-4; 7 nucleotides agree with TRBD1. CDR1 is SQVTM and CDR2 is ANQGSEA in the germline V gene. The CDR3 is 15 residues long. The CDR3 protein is CSVEDLKGAGEKLFF. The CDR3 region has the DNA TGCAGCGTTGAAGATCTAAAGGGGGCGGGTGAAAAACTGTTCTTT.

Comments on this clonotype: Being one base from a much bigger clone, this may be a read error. CDR3 residues: CASSTGQGMDEHFF. CDR3 DNA sequence: TGCGCCAGCAGCACGGGACAGGGTATGGATGAGCATTTCTTC. V usage is TRBV5-1 and J usage is TRBJ2-1, with TRBD1 matching over 9 bases. This CDR3 is 14 amino acids long. Per the germline V gene, CDR1 is SGHRS and CDR2 is YFSETQ.

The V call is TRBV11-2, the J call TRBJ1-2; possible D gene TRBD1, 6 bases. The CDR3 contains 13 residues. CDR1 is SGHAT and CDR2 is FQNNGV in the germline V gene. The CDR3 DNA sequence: TGTGCTAGTAGTCCCGTGGGGGCACGCGGCTACACCTTC. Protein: CASSPVGARGYTF. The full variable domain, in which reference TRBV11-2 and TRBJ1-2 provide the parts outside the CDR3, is EAGVAQSPRYKIIEKRQSVAFWCNPISGHATLYWYQQILGQGPKLLIQFQNNGVVDDSQLPKDRFSAERLKGVDSTLKIQPAKLEDSAVYLCASSPVGARGYTFGSGTRLTVV.

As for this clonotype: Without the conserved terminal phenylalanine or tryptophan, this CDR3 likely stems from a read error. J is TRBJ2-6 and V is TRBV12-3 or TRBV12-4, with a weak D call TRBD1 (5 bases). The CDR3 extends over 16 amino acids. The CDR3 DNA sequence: TGTGCCAGCAGTCTGCAGGGTAGACCTGGGACCAACGTCCTGACTTAC. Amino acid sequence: CASSLQGRPGTNVLTY.

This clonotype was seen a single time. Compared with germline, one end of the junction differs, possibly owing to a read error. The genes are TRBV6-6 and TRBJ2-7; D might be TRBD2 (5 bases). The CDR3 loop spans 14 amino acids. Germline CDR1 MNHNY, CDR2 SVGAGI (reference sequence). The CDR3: CVSSYGLFDYEQYF. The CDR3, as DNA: TGTGTCAGCAGTTACGGACTCTTTGACTACGAGCAATACTTC.

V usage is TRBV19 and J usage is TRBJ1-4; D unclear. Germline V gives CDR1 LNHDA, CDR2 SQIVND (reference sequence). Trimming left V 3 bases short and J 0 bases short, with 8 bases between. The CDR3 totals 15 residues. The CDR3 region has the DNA TGTGCCAGTAGTATCGGTGTGACAACTAATGAAAAACTGTTTTTT. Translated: CASSIGVTTNEKLFF.

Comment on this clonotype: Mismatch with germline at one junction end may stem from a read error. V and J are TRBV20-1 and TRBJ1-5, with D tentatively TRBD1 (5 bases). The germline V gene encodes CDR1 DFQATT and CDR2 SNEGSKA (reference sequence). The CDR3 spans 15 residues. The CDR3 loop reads CSARAIDRLNQPQHF. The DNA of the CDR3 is TGCAGCGCTAGAGCGATAGACAGACTAAATCAGCCCCAGCATTTT.

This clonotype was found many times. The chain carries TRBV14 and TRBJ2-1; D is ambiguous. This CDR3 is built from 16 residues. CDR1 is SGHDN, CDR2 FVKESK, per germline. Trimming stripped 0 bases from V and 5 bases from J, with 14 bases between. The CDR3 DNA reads TGTGCCAGCAGCCAAGATTTTCGGGCGGTTAACAATGAGCAGTTCTTC. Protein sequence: CASSQDFRAVNNEQFF.